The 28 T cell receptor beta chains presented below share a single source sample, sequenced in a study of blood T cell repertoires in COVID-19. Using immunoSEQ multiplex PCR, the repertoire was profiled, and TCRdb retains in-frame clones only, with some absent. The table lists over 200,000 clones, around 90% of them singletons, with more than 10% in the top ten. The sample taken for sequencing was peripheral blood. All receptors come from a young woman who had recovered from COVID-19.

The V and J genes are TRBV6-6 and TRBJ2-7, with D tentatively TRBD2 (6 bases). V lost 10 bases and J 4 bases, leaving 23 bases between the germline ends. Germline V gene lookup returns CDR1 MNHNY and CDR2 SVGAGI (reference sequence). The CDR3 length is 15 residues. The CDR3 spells CATREYSLGSYEQYF. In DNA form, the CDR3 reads TGTGCCACCAGGGAGTACAGCCTCGGGAGTTACGAGCAGTACTTC.

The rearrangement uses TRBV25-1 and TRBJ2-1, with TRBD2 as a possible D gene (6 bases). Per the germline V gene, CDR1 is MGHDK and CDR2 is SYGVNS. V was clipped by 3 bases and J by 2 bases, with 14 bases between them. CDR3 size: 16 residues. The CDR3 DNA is TGTGCCAGCAGTGATTTAGCTGCGGGACCCTACAATGAGCAGTTCTTC. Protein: CASSDLAAGPYNEQFF. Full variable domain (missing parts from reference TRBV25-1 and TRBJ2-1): EADIYQTPRYLVIGTGKKITLECSQTMGHDKMYWYQQDPGMELHLIHYSYGVNSTEKGDLSSESTVSRIRTEHFPLTLESARPSHTSQYLCASSDLAAGPYNEQFFGPGTRLTVL.

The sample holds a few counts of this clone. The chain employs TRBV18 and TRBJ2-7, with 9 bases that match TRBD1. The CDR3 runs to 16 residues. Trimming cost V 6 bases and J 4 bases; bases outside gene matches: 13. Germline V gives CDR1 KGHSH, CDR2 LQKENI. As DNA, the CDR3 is TGTGCCAGCTCTGAACTCGTCGGGACAGGGATTTACGAGCAGTACTTC. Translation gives CASSELVGTGIYEQYF. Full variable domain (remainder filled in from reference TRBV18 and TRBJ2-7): NAGVMQNPRHLVRRRGQEARLRCSPMKGHSHVYWYRQLPEEGLKFMVYLQKENIIDESGMPKERFSAEFPKEGPSILRIQQVVRGDSAAYFCASSELVGTGIYEQYFGPGTRLTVT.

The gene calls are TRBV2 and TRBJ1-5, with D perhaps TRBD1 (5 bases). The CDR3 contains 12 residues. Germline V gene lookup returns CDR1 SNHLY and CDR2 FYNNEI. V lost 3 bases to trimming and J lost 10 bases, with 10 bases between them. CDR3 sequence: CASSDMGQPQHF. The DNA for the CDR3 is TGTGCCAGCAGTGATATGGGGCAACCCCAGCATTTT.

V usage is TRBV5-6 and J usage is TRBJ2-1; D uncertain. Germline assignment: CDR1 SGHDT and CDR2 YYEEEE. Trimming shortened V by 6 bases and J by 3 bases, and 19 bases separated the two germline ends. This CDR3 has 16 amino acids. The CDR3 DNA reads TGTGCCAGCATCCTCCCTGCGGCTCAACTCTACAATGAGCAGTTCTTC. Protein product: CASILPAAQLYNEQFF.

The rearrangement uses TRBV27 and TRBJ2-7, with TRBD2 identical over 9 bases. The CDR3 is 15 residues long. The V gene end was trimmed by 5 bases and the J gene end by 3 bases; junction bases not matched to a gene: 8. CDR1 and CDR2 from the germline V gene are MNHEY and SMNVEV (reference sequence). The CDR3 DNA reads TGTGCCAGCAGTCCGCCCAATAGCGGGAGCTACGAGCAGTACTTC. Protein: CASSPPNSGSYEQYF.

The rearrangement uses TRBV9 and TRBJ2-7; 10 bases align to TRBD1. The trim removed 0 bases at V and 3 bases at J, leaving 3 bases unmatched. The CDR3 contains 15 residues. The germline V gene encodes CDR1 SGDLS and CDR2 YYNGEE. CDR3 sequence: CASSVEGTGVYEQYF. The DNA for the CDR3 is TGTGCCAGCAGCGTAGAGGGGACAGGGGTCTACGAGCAGTACTTC. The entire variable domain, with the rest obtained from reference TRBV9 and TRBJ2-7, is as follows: DSGVTQTPKHLITATGQRVTLRCSPRSGDLSVYWYQQSLDQGLQFLIQYYNGEERAKGNILERFSAQQFPDLHSELNLSSLELGDSALYFCASSVEGTGVYEQYFGPGTRLTVT.

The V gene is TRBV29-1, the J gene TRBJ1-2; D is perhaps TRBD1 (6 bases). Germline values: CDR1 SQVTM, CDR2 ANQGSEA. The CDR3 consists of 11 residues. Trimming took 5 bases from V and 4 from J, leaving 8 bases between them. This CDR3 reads CSVWDIYGYTF. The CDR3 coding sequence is TGCAGCGTTTGGGACATCTATGGCTACACCTTC.

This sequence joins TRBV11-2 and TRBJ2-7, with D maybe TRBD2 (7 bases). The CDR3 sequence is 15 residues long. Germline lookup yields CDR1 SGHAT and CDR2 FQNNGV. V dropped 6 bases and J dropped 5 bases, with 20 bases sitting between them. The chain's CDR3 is CASSLGHGGIDEQYF. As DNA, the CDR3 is TGTGCCAGCAGTCTGGGACACGGGGGGATTGACGAGCAGTACTTC.

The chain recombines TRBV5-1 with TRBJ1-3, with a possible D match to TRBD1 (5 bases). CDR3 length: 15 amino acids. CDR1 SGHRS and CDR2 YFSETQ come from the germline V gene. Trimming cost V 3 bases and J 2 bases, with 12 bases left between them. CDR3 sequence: CASSWWGETGNTIYF. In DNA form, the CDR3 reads TGCGCCAGCAGCTGGTGGGGGGAAACTGGAAACACCATATATTTT.

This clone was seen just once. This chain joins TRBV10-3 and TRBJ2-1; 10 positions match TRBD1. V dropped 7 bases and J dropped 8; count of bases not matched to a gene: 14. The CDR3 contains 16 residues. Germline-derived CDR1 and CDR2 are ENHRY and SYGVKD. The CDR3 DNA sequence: TGTGCCATCACCACTAGCTGGGGACAGGGGTCGGATGAGCAGTTCTTC. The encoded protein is CAITTSWGQGSDEQFF.

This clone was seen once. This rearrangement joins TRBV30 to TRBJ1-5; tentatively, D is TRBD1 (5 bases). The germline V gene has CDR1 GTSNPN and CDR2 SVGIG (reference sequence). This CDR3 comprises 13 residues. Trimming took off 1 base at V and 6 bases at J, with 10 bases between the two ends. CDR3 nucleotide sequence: TGTGCCTGGAGTGAAGGGGTAGGTCAGCCCCAGCATTTT. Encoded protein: CAWSEGVGQPQHF. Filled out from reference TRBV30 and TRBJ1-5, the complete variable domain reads SQTIHQWPATLVQPVGSPLSLECTVEGTSNPNLYWYRQAAGRGLQLLFYSVGIGQISSEVPQNLSASRPQDRQFILSSKKLLLSDSGFYLCAWSEGVGQPQHFGDGTRLSIL.

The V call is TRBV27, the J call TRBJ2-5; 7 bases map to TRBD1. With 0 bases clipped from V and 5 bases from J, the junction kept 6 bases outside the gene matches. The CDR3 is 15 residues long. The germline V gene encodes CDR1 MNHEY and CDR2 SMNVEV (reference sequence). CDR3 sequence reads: CASSLSSTGKETQYF. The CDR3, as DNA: TGTGCCAGCAGTTTATCTTCGACAGGGAAGGAGACCCAGTACTTC.

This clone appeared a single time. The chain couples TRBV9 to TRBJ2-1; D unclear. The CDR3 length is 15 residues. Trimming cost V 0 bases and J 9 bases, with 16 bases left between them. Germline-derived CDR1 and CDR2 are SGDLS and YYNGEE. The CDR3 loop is CASSVEESRMGEQFF. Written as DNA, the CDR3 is TGTGCCAGCAGCGTAGAAGAATCCAGGATGGGTGAGCAGTTCTTC.

CDR3 nucleotide sequence: TGTGCCAGCAGCTTAAGGGGCGGACAAATCACAGATACGCAGTATTTT. Its translation: CASSLRGGQITDTQYF. V gene TRBV7-9 combines with J gene TRBJ2-3; D is possibly TRBD1 (5 bases). V lost 2 bases and J lost 2, with 14 bases in between. The CDR3 consists of 16 residues. Per the germline V gene, CDR1 is SEHNR and CDR2 is FQNEAQ (reference sequence).

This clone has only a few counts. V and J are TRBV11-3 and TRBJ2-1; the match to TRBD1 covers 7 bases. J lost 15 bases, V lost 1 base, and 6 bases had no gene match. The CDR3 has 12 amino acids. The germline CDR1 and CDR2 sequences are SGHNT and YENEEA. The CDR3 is CASSLVGDSMFF. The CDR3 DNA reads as TGTGCCAGCAGCTTAGTAGGGGACAGTATGTTCTTC.

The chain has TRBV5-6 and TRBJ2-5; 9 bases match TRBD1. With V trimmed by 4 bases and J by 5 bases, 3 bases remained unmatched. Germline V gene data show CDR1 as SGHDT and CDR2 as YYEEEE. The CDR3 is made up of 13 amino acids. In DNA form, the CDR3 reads TGTGCCAGCAGCGGGACAGGGTGGGAGACCCAGTACTTC. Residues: CASSGTGWETQYF.

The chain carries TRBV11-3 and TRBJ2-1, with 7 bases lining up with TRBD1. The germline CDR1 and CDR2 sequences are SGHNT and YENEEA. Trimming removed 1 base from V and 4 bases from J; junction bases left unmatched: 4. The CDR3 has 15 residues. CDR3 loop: CASSLGGTAYNEQFF. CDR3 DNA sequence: TGTGCCAGCAGCTTAGGGGGGACAGCATACAATGAGCAGTTCTTC. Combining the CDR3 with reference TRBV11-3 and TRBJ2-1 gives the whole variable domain EAGVVQSPRYKIIEKKQPVAFWCNPISGHNTLYWYLQNLGQGPELLIRYENEEAVDDSQLPKDRFSAERLKGVDSTLKIQPAELGDSAVYLCASSLGGTAYNEQFFGPGTRLTVL.

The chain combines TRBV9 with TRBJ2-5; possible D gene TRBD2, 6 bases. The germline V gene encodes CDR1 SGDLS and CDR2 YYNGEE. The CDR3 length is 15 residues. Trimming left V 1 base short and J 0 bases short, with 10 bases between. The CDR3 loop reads CASSVYRDYQETQYF. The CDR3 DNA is TGTGCCAGCAGCGTATATCGGGACTACCAAGAGACCCAGTACTTC.

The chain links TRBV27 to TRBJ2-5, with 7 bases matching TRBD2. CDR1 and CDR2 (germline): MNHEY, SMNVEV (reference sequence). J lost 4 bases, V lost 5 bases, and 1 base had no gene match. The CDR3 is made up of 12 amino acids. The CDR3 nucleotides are TGTGCCAGCAGTCCGGGGGGAGAGACCCAGTACTTC. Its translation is CASSPGGETQYF.

This chain's CDR3 is CASSPLQVNTGELFF. In nucleotides, the CDR3 is TGTGCCAGCAGTCCGCTACAGGTCAACACCGGGGAGCTGTTTTTT. This chain links TRBV27 with TRBJ2-2; D is perhaps TRBD1 (5 bases). Trimming stripped 5 bases from V and 2 bases from J, with 12 bases between. Germline assignment: CDR1 MNHEY and CDR2 SMNVEV (reference sequence). This CDR3 region has 15 residues.

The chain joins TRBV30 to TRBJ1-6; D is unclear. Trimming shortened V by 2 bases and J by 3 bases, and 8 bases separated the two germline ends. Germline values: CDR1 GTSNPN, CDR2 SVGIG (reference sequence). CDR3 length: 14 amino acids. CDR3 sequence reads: CAWSLLIYNSPLHF. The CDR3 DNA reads TGTGCCTGGAGTCTACTGATCTATAATTCACCCCTCCACTTT.

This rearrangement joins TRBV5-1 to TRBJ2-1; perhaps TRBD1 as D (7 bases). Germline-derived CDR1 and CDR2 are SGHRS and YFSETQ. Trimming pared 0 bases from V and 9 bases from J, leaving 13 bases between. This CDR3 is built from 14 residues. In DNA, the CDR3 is TGCGCCAGCAGCTTGGTCCCAGGGGGGAGTGAGCAGTTCTTC. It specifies CASSLVPGGSEQFF.

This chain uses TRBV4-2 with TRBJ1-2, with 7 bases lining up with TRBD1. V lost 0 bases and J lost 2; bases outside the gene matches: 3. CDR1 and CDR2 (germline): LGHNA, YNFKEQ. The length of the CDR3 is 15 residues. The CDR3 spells CASSQDPGGNYGYTF. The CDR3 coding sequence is TGTGCCAGCAGCCAAGATCCAGGGGGGAACTATGGCTACACCTTC.

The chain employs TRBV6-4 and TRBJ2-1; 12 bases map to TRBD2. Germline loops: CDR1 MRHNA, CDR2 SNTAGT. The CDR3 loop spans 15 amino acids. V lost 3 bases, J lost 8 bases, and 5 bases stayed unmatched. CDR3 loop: CASSEGTSGYDEQFF. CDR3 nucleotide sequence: TGTGCCAGCAGTGAGGGGACTAGCGGGTACGATGAGCAGTTCTTC.

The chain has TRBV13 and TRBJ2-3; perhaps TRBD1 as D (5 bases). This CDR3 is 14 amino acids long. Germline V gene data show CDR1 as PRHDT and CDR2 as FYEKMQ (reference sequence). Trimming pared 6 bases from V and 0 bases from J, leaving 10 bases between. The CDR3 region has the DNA TGTGCCAGCAGTAAAAGGGGCAGCACAGATACGCAGTATTTT. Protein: CASSKRGSTDTQYF.

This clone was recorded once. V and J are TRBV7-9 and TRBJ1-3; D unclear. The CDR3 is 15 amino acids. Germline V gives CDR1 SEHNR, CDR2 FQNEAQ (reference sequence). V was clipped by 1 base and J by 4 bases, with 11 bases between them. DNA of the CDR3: TGTGCCAGCAGCTTAGGGCAAGTGGCCGGAAACACCATATATTTT. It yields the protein CASSLGQVAGNTIYF.

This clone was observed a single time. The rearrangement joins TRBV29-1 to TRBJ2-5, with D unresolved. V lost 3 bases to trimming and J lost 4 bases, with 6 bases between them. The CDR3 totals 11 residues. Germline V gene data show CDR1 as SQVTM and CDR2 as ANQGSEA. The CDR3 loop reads CSVELVETQYF. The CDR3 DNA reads TGCAGCGTTGAGCTAGTAGAGACCCAGTACTTC.